Included here is one T cell receptor (beta chain) sequence, with context. Germline values: CDR1 MNHNY, CDR2 SVGAGI (reference sequence). This CDR3 region has 15 residues. V was clipped by 6 bases and J by 5 bases; unmatched bases: 8. This table comes from immunoSEQ multiplex PCR, and its TCRdb copy is limited to in-frame clones, with some not included. Seen here are about 260,000 clones, roughly nine tenths observed once, and the top ten hold approximately 4%. This specimen comes from a study of blood T cell repertoires in COVID-19. At the level of the study: In each case, the material was cDNA or gDNA derived from T cells, B-cell-depleted T cells, or PBMCs.

This rearrangement joins TRBV6-6 to TRBJ1-1, with 11 bases lining up with TRBD1. The sample comprised peripheral blood. The receptor comes from a man aged 55-75 years who had recovered from COVID-19. The CDR3 DNA reads TGTGCCAGCAGACGGGGACAGGGGGTCCGGACTGAAGCTTTCTTT. Its protein is CASRRGQGVRTEAFF.